This T cell receptor beta chain appears in the sequencing data of a study of regulatory T cells in long-lasting Graves disease. Study-level background: Over 5 years on antithyroid drugs plus positive TSH receptor antibodies marked Graves' disease as persistent.

With 3 bases clipped from V and 5 bases from J, the junction kept 2 bases outside the gene matches. Germline loops: CDR1 SGDLS, CDR2 YYNGEE. The CDR3 length is 14 residues. This clonotype appeared once. Antigen unknown. In building TCR beta libraries, iRepertoire HTBI primers were used together with Arm-PCR of CDR3 regions. TCRdb re-analysed the multiplex PCR reads in MiXCR, keeping a single row per CDR3 protein. The sample holds approximately 440,000 distinct CDR3 sequences; around 20% are singletons and the top ten take about a quarter. Specified time point: persistent/refractory GD, antithyroid drugs over 5 years with positive TRAb. The TCR library used RNA extracted from PBMCs. General observations from the study: With persistent disease, TRBV28, TRBJ1-2 and TRBJ2-5 were the favored segments. Possibly, too few samples lowered accuracy.

The rearrangement links TRBV9 to TRBJ2-7; 13 bases agree with TRBD2. Sequenced material: peripheral blood mononuclear cells (PBMCs), taken when the disease was refractory, from a patient treated with antithyroid drugs. The receptor was derived from a female donor with Graves disease. CDR3 nucleotide sequence: TGTGCCAGCAGCGGGACTAGCGGGAGCGACGAGCAGTACTTC. Its translation is CASSGTSGSDEQYF.